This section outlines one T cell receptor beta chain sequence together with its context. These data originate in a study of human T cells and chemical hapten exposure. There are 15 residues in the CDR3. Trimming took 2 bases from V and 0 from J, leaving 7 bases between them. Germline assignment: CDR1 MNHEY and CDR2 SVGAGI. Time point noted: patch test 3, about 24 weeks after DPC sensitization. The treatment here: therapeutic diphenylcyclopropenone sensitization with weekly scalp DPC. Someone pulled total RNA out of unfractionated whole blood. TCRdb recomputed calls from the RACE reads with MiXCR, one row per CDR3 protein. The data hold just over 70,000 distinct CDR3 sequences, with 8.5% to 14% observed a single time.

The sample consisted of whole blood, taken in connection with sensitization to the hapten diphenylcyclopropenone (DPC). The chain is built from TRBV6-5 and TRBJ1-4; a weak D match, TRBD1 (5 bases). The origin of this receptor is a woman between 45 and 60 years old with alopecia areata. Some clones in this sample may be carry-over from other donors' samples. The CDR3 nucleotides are TGTGCCAGCAGTTACCAGGGAGCAACTAATGAAAAACTGTTTTTT. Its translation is CASSYQGATNEKLFF.